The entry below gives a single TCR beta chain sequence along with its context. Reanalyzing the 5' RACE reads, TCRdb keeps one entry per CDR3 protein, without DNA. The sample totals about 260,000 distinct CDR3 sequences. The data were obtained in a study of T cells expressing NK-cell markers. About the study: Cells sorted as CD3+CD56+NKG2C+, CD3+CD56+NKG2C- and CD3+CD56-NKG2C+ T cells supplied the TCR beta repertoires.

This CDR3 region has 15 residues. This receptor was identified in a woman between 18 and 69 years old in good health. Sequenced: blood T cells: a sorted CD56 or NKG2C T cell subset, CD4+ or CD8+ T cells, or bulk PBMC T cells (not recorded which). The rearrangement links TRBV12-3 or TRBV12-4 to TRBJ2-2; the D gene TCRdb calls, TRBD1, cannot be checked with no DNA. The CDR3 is CASNLRDRHTGELFF.